One sample yielded the 3 T cell receptor beta chains listed below, sequenced in a study of blood T cell repertoires in COVID-19. Using immunoSEQ multiplex PCR, the repertoire was profiled, and TCRdb retains in-frame clones only, with some absent. Among around 100,000 clones, 75% to 90% were seen once, and the ten largest hold 1.5% to 2%. Source material: peripheral blood. The receptors were gathered from a woman aged 70 to 79 with active or convalescent COVID-19.

The V gene is TRBV9, the J gene TRBJ1-1, with TRBD1 as a possible D gene (5 bases). The CDR3 loop spans 14 amino acids. The germline gives CDR1 SGDLS, CDR2 YYNGEE. V was pared by 4 bases and J by 0 bases, with 10 bases between. The CDR3, as DNA: TGTGCCAGCAGCTCTGAACAGGTGAACACTGAAGCTTTCTTT. Translated, it gives CASSSEQVNTEAFF.

The J gene is TRBJ1-1, the V gene TRBV19, with a tentative D call TRBD1 (5 bases). Germline assignment: CDR1 LNHDA and CDR2 SQIVND (reference sequence). The CDR3 consists of 14 residues. The V and J ends lost 3 bases and 5 bases respectively, with 13 bases between them. In DNA, the CDR3 is TGTGCCAGTAGTATTAGGACACCTGATACTGAAGCTTTCTTT. As protein: CASSIRTPDTEAFF.

The chain combines TRBV15 with TRBJ1-2, with unresolved D. Germline V lookup: CDR1 LNHNV, CDR2 YYDKDF (reference sequence). The V and J ends lost 0 bases and 1 base respectively, with 12 bases between them. This CDR3 has 16 amino acids. CDR3 in DNA: TGTGCCACCAGCAGAGACGGTGGCAGGATTAACTATGGCTACACCTTC. This encodes CATSRDGGRINYGYTF. Combining the CDR3 with reference TRBV15 and TRBJ1-2 gives the whole variable domain DAMVIQNPRYQVTQFGKPVTLSCSQTLNHNVMYWYQQKSSQAPKLLFHYYDKDFNNEADTPDNFQSRRPNTSFCFLDIRSPGLGDTAMYLCATSRDGGRINYGYTFGSGTRLTVV.